A single sample is the source of the 5 T cell receptor beta chains below, sequenced in a study of T cells in localized non-small cell lung cancer (TCRdb year 2020). Receptors were amplified or captured by the immunoSEQ multiplex PCR assay. The immuneACCESS repertoire file appears here via TCRdb, limited to in-frame rearrangements. These files lack a portion of the clones; in checked studies, under half of the deficit traces to unresolved V genes, and the cause of the others is not known. The sample profile shows roughly 72,000 clones; 80% of them were found once. The leading ten clones occupy 8.5% to 10% of the sample. The sequencing here drew on peripheral blood, taken before any cancer treatment. Every receptor here comes from an older female donor with stage I lung adenocarcinoma.

The chain recombines TRBV5-1 with TRBJ1-1, with 7 positions matching TRBD1. Germline assignment: CDR1 SGHRS and CDR2 YFSETQ. This CDR3 has 14 amino acids. Trimming took 1 base from V and 7 from J; bases not matched to a gene: 7. The CDR3 region has the DNA TGCGCCAGCAGCTTGAACAGGGGCCCCATTGAAGCTTTCTTT. Protein: CASSLNRGPIEAFF.

The CDR3 protein is CASSLLGQGRSHEQYF. CDR3 sequence (DNA): TGTGCCAGCAGTTTATTGGGTCAAGGGAGGTCGCACGAGCAGTACTTC. V usage is TRBV28 and J usage is TRBJ2-7; a possible D gene is TRBD2 (6 bases). V shed 1 base and J shed 5 bases, with 18 bases lying between them. The germline V gene encodes CDR1 MDHEN and CDR2 SYDVKM. CDR3 length: 16 amino acids.

In its sample, this clone was seen a few times. This chain links TRBV28 with TRBJ1-5; TRBD1 is a possible D gene (5 bases). The CDR3 spans 17 residues. Trimming cost V 2 bases and J 0 bases, with 14 bases left between them. Germline loops: CDR1 MDHEN, CDR2 SYDVKM. The DNA for the CDR3 is TGTGCCAGCAGTTTAGGGGAGGGGTTCCATAGCAATCAGCCCCAGCATTTT. Translated, it gives CASSLGEGFHSNQPQHF.

J is TRBJ1-2 and V is TRBV5-4; 9 bases match TRBD1. This CDR3 contains 14 residues. Germline loops: CDR1 SGHNT, CDR2 YYREEE (reference sequence). The junction had 5 bases not matched to a gene; V was cut back by 1 base and J by 7 bases. For the CDR3, the DNA is TGTGCCAGCAGCTTGTTACGGACAGGGGTTGGCTACACCTTC. Translated: CASSLLRTGVGYTF.

In this sample, this clone turned up a few times. Sequence at one end of the junction differs from germline and may be a read error. J is TRBJ2-7 and V is TRBV7-2; perhaps TRBD2 as D (6 bases). Per germline, CDR1 SGHTA and CDR2 FQGNSA. The CDR3 covers 14 residues. CDR3 region: CASSLSGGGYGQYF. In DNA, the CDR3 is TGTGCCAGCAGCTTATCCGGGGGTGGTTACGGGCAGTACTTC. The complete variable domain, with remaining parts taken from reference TRBV7-2 and TRBJ2-7, reads GAGVSQSPSNKVTEKGKDVELRCDPISGHTALYWYRQSLGQGLEFLIYFQGNSAPDKSGLPSDRFSAERTGGSVSTLTIQRTQQEDSAVYLCASSLSGGGYGQYFGPGTRLTVT.